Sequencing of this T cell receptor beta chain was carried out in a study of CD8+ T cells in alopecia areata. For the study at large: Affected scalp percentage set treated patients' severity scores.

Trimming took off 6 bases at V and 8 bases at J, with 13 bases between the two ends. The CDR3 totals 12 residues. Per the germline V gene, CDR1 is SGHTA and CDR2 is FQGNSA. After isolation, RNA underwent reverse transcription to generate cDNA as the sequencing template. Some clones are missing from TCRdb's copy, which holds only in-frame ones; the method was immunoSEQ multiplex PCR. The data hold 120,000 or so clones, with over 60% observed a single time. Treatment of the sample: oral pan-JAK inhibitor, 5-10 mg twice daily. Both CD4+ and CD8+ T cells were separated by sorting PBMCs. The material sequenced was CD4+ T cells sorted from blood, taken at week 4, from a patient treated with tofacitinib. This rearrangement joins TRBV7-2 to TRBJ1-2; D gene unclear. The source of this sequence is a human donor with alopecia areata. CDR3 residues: CASSTRSSGYTF. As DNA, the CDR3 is TGTGCCAGCAGTACCAGATCAAGCGGCTACACCTTC.